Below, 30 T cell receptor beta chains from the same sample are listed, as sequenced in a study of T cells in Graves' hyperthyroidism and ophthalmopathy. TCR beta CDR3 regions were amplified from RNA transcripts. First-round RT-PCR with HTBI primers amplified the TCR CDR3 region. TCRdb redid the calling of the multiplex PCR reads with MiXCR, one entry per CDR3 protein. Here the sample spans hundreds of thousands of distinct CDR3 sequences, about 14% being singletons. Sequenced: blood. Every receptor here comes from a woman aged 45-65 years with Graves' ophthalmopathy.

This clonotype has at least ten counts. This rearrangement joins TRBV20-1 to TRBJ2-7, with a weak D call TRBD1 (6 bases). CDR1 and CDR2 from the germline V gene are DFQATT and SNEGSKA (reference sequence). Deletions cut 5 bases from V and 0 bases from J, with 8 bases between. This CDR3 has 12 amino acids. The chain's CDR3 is CSARRGSYEQYF. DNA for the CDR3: TGCAGTGCTCGCAGGGGCTCCTACGAGCAGTACTTC.

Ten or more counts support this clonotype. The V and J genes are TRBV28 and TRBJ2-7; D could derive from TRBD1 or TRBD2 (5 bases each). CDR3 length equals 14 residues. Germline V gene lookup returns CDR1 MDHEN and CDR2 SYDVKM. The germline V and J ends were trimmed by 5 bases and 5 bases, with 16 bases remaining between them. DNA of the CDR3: TGTGCCAGCAGTAAAACCGGGACGGACGACGAGCAGTACTTC. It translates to CASSKTGTDDEQYF.

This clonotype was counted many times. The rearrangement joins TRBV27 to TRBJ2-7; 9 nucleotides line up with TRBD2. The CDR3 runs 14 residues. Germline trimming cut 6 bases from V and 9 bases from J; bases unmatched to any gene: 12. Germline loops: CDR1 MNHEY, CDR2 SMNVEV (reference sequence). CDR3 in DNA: TGTGCCAGCAGGGTGGTTGGGACTAGCTTCGTGCAGTACTTC. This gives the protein CASRVVGTSFVQYF.

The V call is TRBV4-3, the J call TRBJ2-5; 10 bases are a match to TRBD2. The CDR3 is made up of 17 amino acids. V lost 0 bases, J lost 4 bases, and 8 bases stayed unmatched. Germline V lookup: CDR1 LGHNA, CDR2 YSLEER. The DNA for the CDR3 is TGCGCCAGCAGCCAAGATCAAGCGGGAGGGCCGGGAGAGACCCAGTACTTC. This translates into CASSQDQAGGPGETQYF.

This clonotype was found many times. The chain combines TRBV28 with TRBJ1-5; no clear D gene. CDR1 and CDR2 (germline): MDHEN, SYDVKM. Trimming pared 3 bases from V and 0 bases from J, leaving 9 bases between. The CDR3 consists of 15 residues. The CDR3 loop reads CASSLEALSNQPQHF. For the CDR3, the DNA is TGTGCCAGCAGTTTGGAAGCTCTTAGCAATCAGCCCCAGCATTTT.

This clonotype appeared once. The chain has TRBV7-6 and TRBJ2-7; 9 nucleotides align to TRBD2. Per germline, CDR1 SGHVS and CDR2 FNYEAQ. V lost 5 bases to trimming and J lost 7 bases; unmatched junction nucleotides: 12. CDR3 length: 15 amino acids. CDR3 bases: TGTGCCAGCAGCCCCAGGACCAGCGGGGGGTGGGAGCAGTACTTC. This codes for CASSPRTSGGWEQYF.

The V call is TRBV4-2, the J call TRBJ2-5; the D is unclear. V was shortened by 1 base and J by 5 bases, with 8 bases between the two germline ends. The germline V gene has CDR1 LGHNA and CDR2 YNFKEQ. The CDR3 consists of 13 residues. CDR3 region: CASSQALFETQYF. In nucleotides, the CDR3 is TGTGCCAGCAGCCAAGCGCTATTCGAGACCCAGTACTTC.

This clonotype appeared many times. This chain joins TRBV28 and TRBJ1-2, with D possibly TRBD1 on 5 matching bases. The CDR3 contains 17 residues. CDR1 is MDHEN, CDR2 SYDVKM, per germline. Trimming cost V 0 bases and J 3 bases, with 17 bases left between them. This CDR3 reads CASSLWSRGRGYYGYTF. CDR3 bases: TGTGCCAGCAGTTTATGGTCGCGGGGCCGGGGGTACTATGGCTACACCTTC.

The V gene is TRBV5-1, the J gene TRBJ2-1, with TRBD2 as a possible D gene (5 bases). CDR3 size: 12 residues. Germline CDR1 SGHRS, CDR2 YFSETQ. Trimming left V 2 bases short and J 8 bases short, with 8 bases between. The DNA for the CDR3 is TGCGCCAGCAGCTTTGGAGGTGATGAGCAGTTCTTC. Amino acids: CASSFGGDEQFF.

CDR3 sequence: CASSHLDRGGYEQYF. The DNA of the CDR3 is TGTGCCAGCAGCCACCTGGACAGGGGGGGATACGAGCAGTACTTC. This rearrangement joins TRBV14 to TRBJ2-7, with 10 nucleotides matching TRBD1. The CDR3 totals 15 residues. V lost 3 bases and J lost 4; bases outside the gene matches: 6. Germline V gives CDR1 SGHDN, CDR2 FVKESK.

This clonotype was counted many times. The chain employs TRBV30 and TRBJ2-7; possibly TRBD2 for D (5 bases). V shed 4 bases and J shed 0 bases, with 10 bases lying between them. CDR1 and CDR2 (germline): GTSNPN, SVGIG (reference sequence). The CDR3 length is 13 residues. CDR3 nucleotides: TGTGCCTGGAAGGACGGGAACTCCTACGAGCAGTACTTC. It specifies CAWKDGNSYEQYF.

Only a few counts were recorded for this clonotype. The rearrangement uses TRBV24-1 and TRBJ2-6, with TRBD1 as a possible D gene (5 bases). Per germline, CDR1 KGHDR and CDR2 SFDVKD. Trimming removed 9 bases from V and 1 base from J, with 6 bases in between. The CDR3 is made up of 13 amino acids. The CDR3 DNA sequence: TGTGCCACCGGGGCATCTGGGGCCAACGTCCTGACTTTC. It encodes CATGASGANVLTF.

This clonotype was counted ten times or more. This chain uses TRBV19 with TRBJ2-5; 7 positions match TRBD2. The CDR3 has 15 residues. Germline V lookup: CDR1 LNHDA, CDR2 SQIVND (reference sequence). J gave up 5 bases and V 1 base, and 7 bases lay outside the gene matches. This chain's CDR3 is CASSIAAGAVETQYF. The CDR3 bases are TGTGCCAGTAGTATAGCGGCGGGAGCAGTGGAGACCCAGTACTTC.

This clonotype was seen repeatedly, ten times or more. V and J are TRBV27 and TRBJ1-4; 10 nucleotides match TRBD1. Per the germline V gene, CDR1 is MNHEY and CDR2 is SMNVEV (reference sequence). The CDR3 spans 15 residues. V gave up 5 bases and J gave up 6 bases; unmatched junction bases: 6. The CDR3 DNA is TGTGCCAGCAGTCCAAGGGACAGGGGTTATGAAAAACTGTTTTTT. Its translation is CASSPRDRGYEKLFF.

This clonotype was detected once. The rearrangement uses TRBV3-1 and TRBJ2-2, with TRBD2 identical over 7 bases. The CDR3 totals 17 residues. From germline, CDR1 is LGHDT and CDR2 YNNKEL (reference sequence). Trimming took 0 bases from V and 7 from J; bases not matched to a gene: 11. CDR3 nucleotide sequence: TGTGCCAGCAGCCAAGAGGCGGGAGCAGGTACGGGCGGGGAGCTGTTTTTT. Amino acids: CASSQEAGAGTGGELFF. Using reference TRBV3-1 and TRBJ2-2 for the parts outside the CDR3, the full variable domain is DTAVSQTPKYLVTQMGNDKSIKCEQNLGHDTMYWYKQDSKKFLKIMFSYNNKELIINETVPNRFSPKSPDKAHLNLHINSLELGDSAVYFCASSQEAGAGTGGELFFGEGSRLTVL.

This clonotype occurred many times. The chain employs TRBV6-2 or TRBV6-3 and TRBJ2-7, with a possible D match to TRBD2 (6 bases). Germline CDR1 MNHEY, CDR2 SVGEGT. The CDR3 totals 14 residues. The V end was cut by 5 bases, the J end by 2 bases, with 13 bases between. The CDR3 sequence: CASSPSGLPYEQYF. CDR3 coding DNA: TGTGCCAGCAGTCCGAGCGGGCTTCCCTACGAGCAGTACTTC.

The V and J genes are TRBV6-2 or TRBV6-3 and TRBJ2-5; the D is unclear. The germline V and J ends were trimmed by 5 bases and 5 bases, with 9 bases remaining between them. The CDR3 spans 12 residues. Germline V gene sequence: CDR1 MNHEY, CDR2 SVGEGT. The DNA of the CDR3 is TGTGCCAGCAGTAACACTCGGGAGACCCAGTACTTC. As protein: CASSNTRETQYF.

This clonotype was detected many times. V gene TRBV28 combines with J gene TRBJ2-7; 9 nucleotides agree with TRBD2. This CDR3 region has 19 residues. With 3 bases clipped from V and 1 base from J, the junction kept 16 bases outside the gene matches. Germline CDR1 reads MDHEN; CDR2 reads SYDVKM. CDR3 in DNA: TGTGCCAGCAGTTTTGGACAGTGGGTAGCGGGAGAATCGTCCTACGAGCAGTACTTC. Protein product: CASSFGQWVAGESSYEQYF.

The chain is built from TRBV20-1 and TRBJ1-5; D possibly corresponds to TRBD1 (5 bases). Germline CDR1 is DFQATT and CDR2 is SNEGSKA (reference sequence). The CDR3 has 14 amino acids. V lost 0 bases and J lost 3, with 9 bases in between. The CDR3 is CSARDVGVNQPQHF. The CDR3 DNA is TGCAGTGCTAGAGATGTGGGGGTCAATCAGCCCCAGCATTTT.

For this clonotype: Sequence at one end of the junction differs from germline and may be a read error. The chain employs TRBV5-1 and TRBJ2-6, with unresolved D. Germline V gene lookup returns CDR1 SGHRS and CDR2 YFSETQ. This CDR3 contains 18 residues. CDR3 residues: CAGSDTGFAISGANVLTF. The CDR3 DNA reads TGCGCCGGCAGCGATACCGGATTTGCGATCTCTGGGGCCAACGTCCTGACTTTC.

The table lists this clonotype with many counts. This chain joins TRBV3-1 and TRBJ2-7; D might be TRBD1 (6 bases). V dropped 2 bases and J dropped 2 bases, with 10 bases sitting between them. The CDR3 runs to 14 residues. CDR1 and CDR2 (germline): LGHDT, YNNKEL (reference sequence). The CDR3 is CASSQSPGAYEQYF. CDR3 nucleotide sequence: TGTGCCAGCAGCCAATCCCCAGGGGCCTACGAGCAGTACTTC.

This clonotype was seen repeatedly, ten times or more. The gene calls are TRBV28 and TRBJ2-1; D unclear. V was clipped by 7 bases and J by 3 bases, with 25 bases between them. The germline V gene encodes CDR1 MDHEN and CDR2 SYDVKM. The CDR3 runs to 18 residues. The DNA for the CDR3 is TGTGCCAGCACCTATACCCCCGAGCTACCCGTTGGCTACAATGAGCAGTTCTTC. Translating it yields CASTYTPELPVGYNEQFF. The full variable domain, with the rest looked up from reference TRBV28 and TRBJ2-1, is DVKVTQSSRYLVKRTGEKVFLECVQDMDHENMFWYRQDPGLGLRLIYFSYDVKMKEKGDIPEGYSVSREKKERFSLILESASTNQTSMYLCASTYTPELPVGYNEQFFGPGTRLTVL.

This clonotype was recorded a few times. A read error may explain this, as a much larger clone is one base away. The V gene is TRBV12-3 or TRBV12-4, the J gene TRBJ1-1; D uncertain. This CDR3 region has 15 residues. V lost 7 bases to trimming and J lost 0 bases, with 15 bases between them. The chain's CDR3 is CASIPASVLNTEAFF. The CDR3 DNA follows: TGTGCCAGCATCCCGGCTTCCGTATTGAACACTGAAGCTTTCTTT.

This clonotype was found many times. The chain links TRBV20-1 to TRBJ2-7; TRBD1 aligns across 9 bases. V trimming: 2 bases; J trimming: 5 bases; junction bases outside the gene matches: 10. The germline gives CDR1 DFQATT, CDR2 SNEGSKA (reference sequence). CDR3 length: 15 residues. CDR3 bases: TGCAGTGCTAGACAACCGGGACAGGGTAACAACGAGCAGTACTTC. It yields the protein CSARQPGQGNNEQYF.

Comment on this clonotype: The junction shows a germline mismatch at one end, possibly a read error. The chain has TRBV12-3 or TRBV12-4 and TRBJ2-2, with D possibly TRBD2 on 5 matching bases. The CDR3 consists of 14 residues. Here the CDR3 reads CASSLVANTGEPFF. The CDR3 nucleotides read TGTGCCAGCAGTTTGGTCGCGAACACCGGGGAGCCGTTTTTT.

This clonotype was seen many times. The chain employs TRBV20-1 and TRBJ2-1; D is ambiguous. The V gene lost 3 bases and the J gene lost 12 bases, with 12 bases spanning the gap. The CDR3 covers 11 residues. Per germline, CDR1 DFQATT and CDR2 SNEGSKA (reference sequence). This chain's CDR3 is CSASVPSGQFF. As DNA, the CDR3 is TGCAGTGCTAGTGTTCCTTCTGGGCAGTTCTTC.

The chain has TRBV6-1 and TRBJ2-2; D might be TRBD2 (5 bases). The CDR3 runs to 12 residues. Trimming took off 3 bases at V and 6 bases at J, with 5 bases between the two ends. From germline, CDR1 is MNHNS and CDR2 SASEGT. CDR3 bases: TGTGCCAGCAGTGACGGGGCCGGGGAGCTGTTTTTT. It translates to CASSDGAGELFF.

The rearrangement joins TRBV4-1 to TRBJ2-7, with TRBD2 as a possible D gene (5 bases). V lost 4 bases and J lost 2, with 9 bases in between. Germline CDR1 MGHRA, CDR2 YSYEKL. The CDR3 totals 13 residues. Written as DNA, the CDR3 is TGCGCCAGCAGCCGAGGGAACCCCTACGAGCAGTACTTC. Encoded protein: CASSRGNPYEQYF.

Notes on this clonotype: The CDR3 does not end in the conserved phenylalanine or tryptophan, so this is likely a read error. The CDR3 here is CASSLAERGQGIATNEKLFL. In DNA form, the CDR3 reads TGCGCCAGCAGCTTGGCGGAAAGGGGACAGGGGATTGCAACTAATGAAAAACTGTTTCTT. V and J are TRBV5-1 and TRBJ1-4; the match to TRBD1 covers 10 bases. The germline CDR1 and CDR2 sequences are SGHRS and YFSETQ. With V trimmed by 0 bases and J by 0 bases, 11 bases remained unmatched. The CDR3 is made up of 20 amino acids.

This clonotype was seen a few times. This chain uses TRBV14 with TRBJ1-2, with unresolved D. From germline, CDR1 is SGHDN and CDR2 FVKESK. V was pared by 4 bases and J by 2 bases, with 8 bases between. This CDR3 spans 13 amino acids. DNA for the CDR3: TGTGCCAGCAGCCCCATCATAAACTATGGCTACACCTTC. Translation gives CASSPIINYGYTF.